This T cell receptor (beta chain) was obtained from a study of early T cells in non-severe SARS-CoV-2 infection. In the study overall: Sequencing was performed on bulk RNA from unsorted whole blood, leaving chains unpaired. General observations from the study: Matching with VDJdb favored anti-spike CD8 responses (missing private and CD4 specificities).

This CDR3 has 17 amino acids. Germline V gene data show CDR1 as DFQATT and CDR2 as SNEGSKA (reference sequence). V was clipped by 5 bases and J by 9 bases, with 29 bases between them. Unique molecular identifiers were added to individual cDNA molecules. Via MiXCR, TCRdb re-called the 5' RACE reads, giving one row per CDR3 protein. The sample lists tens of thousands of distinct CDR3 sequences; approximately 14% were seen once. This clonotype has more than one count but fewer than ten. Its target is not known. The chain combines TRBV20-1 with TRBJ2-1; D is possibly TRBD1 or TRBD2 (9 bases each). Sample: whole blood, taken at baseline. This receptor was taken from an adult who was a healthcare worker with PCR-confirmed SARS-CoV-2 infection or an uninfected control (not recorded which). CDR3 DNA: TGCAGTGCTTCGGGACAGGGCGTCGTAGCGGGAGTGCGTGAGCAGTTCTTC. Translation: CSASGQGVVAGVREQFF.